This TCR beta chain appears in the sequencing data of a study of T cells in Graves' hyperthyroidism and ophthalmopathy. The germline V gene has CDR1 MNHEY and CDR2 SVGAGI. The CDR3 spans 10 residues. Deletions cut 10 bases from V and 3 bases from J, with 7 bases between. This clonotype has more than one count but fewer than ten. TCR beta CDR3 regions were amplified from RNA transcripts. HTBI primers drove first-round RT-PCR of the TCR CDR3. TCRdb itself ran the multiplex PCR reads through MiXCR, one entry per CDR3 protein. The table has 300,000 to 350,000 distinct CDR3 sequences, approximately 15% seen once; the top ten hold 33%.

This sequence originates from a man in his thirties or forties with Graves' hyperthyroidism. This chain joins TRBV6-5 and TRBJ2-7; D gene unclear. Sequences were obtained from blood. The CDR3 region has the DNA TGTGCCACCGGTTACTACGAGCAGTACTTC. Translated, it gives CATGYYEQYF.